Listed here are 32 T cell receptor beta chains from one sample, sequenced in a study of CD8 T cells in Susac syndrome. Roughly 0.45 to 1 ug RNA was reverse transcribed with random hexamers. TCRdb analysed the immunoSEQ multiplex PCR reads with MiXCR anew, one entry per CDR3 protein. The data show some 120,000 distinct CDR3 sequences, with 90% to 95% seen just once and more than 0.09% held by the top ten. What was sequenced was CD4+ T cells from PBMCs. These receptors came from a human donor in good health.

The chain couples TRBV4-1 to TRBJ2-7, with D hard to call. Trimming shortened V by 0 bases and J by 6 bases, and 9 bases separated the two germline ends. Per the germline V gene, CDR1 is MGHRA and CDR2 is YSYEKL. This CDR3 region has 13 residues. For the CDR3, the DNA is TGCGCCAGCAGCCAAGACTCCATAGGCGAGCAGTACTTC. Its translation is CASSQDSIGEQYF.

This chain uses TRBV2 with TRBJ2-5; D is ambiguous. Per the germline V gene, CDR1 is SNHLY and CDR2 is FYNNEI. The CDR3 is made up of 14 amino acids. V shed 4 bases and J shed 6 bases, with 15 bases lying between them. The CDR3 region is CASSGEVDWKTQYF. The CDR3 DNA is TGTGCCAGCAGTGGTGAAGTAGACTGGAAGACCCAGTACTTC.

The chain couples TRBV29-1 to TRBJ2-5, with TRBD1 matching 12 bases. Germline loops: CDR1 SQVTM, CDR2 ANQGSEA. This CDR3 has 15 amino acids. Here the CDR3 reads CIVSRDRGPKETQYF. The CDR3 DNA reads TGCATCGTCTCCCGGGACAGGGGGCCGAAAGAGACCCAGTACTTC.

The rearrangement links TRBV29-1 to TRBJ2-5, with a possible D match to TRBD1 (5 bases). In germline, CDR1 is SQVTM, CDR2 ANQGSEA. V lost 6 bases and J 5 bases, leaving 13 bases between the germline ends. CDR3 length: 12 residues. The CDR3 spells CSVGLLWETQYF. CDR3 bases: TGCAGCGTGGGGCTGCTCTGGGAGACCCAGTACTTC.

The chain is built from TRBV18 and TRBJ2-2; weak D call: TRBD2 (6 bases). The CDR3 runs 15 residues. Germline V gene lookup returns CDR1 KGHSH and CDR2 LQKENI. The germline V and J ends were trimmed by 6 bases and 5 bases, with 16 bases remaining between them. The CDR3 DNA sequence: TGTGCCAGCTCCTCGGGAGTCCCTTCTACCGGGGAGCTGTTTTTT. Protein product: CASSSGVPSTGELFF.

The V call is TRBV29-1, the J call TRBJ1-2; tentatively, D is TRBD1 (6 bases). The CDR3 is made up of 12 amino acids. The germline V and J ends were trimmed by 7 bases and 6 bases, with 15 bases remaining between them. Germline values: CDR1 SQVTM, CDR2 ANQGSEA. DNA of the CDR3: TGCAGCGGAGGGGCCAGGGGCCATGGCTACACCTTC. This gives the protein CSGGARGHGYTF.

This sequence joins TRBV19 and TRBJ2-7; 9 nucleotides line up with TRBD1. Germline CDR1 and CDR2: LNHDA and SQIVND (reference sequence). There are 13 residues in the CDR3. V shed 8 bases, J shed 4 bases, and the junction held 6 bases outside the gene matches. The CDR3 nucleotides are TGTGCCAGTGCCGACAGGGGGAGTTACGAGCAGTACTTC. Protein product: CASADRGSYEQYF.

In this sample, this clonotype turned up a few times. The genes are TRBV27 and TRBJ1-1; 7 bases align to TRBD1. V lost 6 bases, J lost 0 bases, and 1 base stayed unmatched. Germline-derived CDR1 and CDR2 are MNHEY and SMNVEV (reference sequence). The CDR3 is 13 residues long. CDR3 DNA: TGTGCCAGCAGGGGACAGATGAACACTGAAGCTTTCTTT. This encodes CASRGQMNTEAFF.

The chain carries TRBV12-3 or TRBV12-4 and TRBJ2-4; D is possibly TRBD1 (5 bases). The CDR3 is 14 residues long. The germline V and J ends were trimmed by 6 bases and 1 base, with 10 bases remaining between them. CDR3 sequence (DNA): TGTGCCAGCAGGGCAGGGTTTGCCAAAAACATTCAGTACTTC. This gives the protein CASRAGFAKNIQYF.

The V and J genes are TRBV27 and TRBJ1-5; unclear D gene. The CDR3 runs 13 residues. Trimming removed 6 bases from V and 5 bases from J, with 11 bases in between. Germline CDR1 is MNHEY and CDR2 is SMNVEV (reference sequence). The CDR3, as DNA: TGTGCCAGCAGCCCTTTCCCGTATCAGCCCCAGCATTTT. It yields the protein CASSPFPYQPQHF.

This clonotype was counted a single time. V usage is TRBV5-1 and J usage is TRBJ2-2; D uncertain. Germline CDR1 reads SGHRS; CDR2 reads YFSETQ. CDR3 length equals 13 residues. V was cut by 0 bases and J by 6 bases, with 6 bases left in between. The DNA of the CDR3 is TGCGCCAGCAGCTTGGAATGGGCCGGGGAGCTGTTTTTT. Its protein is CASSLEWAGELFF. The entire variable domain, with the rest obtained from reference TRBV5-1 and TRBJ2-2, is as follows: KAGVTQTPRYLIKTRGQQVTLSCSPISGHRSVSWYQQTPGQGLQFLFEYFSETQRNKGNFPGRFSGRQFSNSRSEMNVSTLELGDSALYLCASSLEWAGELFFGEGSRLTVL.

The V and J genes are TRBV20-1 and TRBJ2-5; unclear D gene. CDR3 length: 11 amino acids. Germline V CDR1 and CDR2: DFQATT, SNEGSKA (reference sequence). V was pared by 5 bases and J by 2 bases, with 6 bases between. The CDR3 DNA is TGCAGTGCTCTGGGGCAAGAGACCCAGTACTTC. Its translation: CSALGQETQYF.

Remarks on this clonotype: The junction shows a germline mismatch at one end, possibly a read error. The rearrangement joins TRBV14 to TRBJ2-2; TRBD1 matches 8 bases. The CDR3 is 13 residues long. The germline V gene encodes CDR1 SGHDN and CDR2 FVKESK. The CDR3 sequence is CASSQGAAGELFF. DNA for the CDR3: TGTGCCAGTAGCCAGGGGGCGGCCGGGGAGCTGTTTTTT.

The V and J genes are TRBV7-2 and TRBJ2-5, with 7 bases matching TRBD2. From germline, CDR1 is SGHTA and CDR2 FQGNSA. This CDR3 contains 15 residues. Trimming took 2 bases from V and 1 from J; bases not matched to a gene: 4. The CDR3 here is CASSLLLAPQETQYF. The DNA for the CDR3 is TGTGCCAGCAGCTTATTACTAGCGCCCCAAGAGACCCAGTACTTC.

The V gene is TRBV11-1, the J gene TRBJ2-1; 12 bases are shared with TRBD2. CDR3 length: 15 amino acids. V lost 6 bases to trimming and J lost 5 bases; unmatched junction nucleotides: 5. The germline V gene has CDR1 SGHAT and CDR2 FQDESV (reference sequence). The DNA of the CDR3 is TGTGCCAGCAGAAACCTAGCGGGAGGGGACAATGAGCAGTTCTTC. Translation: CASRNLAGGDNEQFF. Looking up the rest from reference TRBV11-1 and TRBJ2-1 gives the full variable domain: EAEVAQSPRYKITEKSQAVAFWCDPISGHATLYWYRQILGQGPELLVQFQDESVVDDSQLPKDRFSAERLKGVDSTLKIQPAELGDSAMYLCASRNLAGGDNEQFFGPGTRLTVL.

The rearrangement joins TRBV3-1 to TRBJ2-7, with D perhaps given as TRBD1 or TRBD2 (5 bases each). The CDR3 covers 15 residues. CDR1 is LGHDT and CDR2 is YNNKEL in the germline V gene (reference sequence). V was trimmed by 3 bases and J by 2 bases, leaving 14 bases between them. CDR3 in DNA: TGTGCCAGCAGCCACACCAGCTCGGGGCCCTACGAGCAGTACTTC. This codes for CASSHTSSGPYEQYF.

The chain links TRBV29-1 to TRBJ2-1; 7 bases are shared with TRBD1. The CDR3 length is 15 residues. V lost 6 bases to trimming and J lost 8 bases; unmatched junction nucleotides: 16. Germline CDR1 SQVTM, CDR2 ANQGSEA. The CDR3 bases are TGCAGCGTCAGACCCGAACAGGGGTCAGTGTATGAGCAGTTCTTC. Protein: CSVRPEQGSVYEQFF.

The rearrangement links TRBV29-1 to TRBJ1-1; unclear D gene. The CDR3 runs to 12 residues. The V end was cut by 4 bases, the J end by 5 bases, with 11 bases between. The V gene's germline CDR1 is SQVTM and CDR2 ANQGSEA. The CDR3 protein is CSVGPPDTEAFF. CDR3 in DNA: TGCAGCGTTGGCCCGCCGGATACTGAAGCTTTCTTT.

The chain couples TRBV20-1 to TRBJ1-5, with D possibly matching TRBD1 (5 bases). V lost 5 bases and J 1 base, leaving 12 bases between the germline ends. CDR1 is DFQATT and CDR2 is SNEGSKA in the germline V gene (reference sequence). The CDR3 has 14 residues. The CDR3 here is CSAEVEGSNQPQHF. The CDR3, as DNA: TGCAGTGCTGAGGTCGAGGGGAGCAATCAGCCCCAGCATTTT.

The V call is TRBV7-9, the J call TRBJ2-5, with D uncertain. The V and J ends lost 0 bases and 6 bases respectively, with 11 bases between them. Germline-derived CDR1 and CDR2 are SEHNR and FQNEAQ (reference sequence). CDR3 length: 14 residues. CDR3 nucleotides: TGTGCCAGCAGCTTAGCGACCCCACCGAAGACCCAGTACTTC. Amino acid sequence: CASSLATPPKTQYF. Filled out from reference TRBV7-9 and TRBJ2-5, the complete variable domain reads DTGVSQNPRHKITKRGQNVTFRCDPISEHNRLYWYRQTLGQGPEFLTYFQNEAQLEKSRLLSDRFSAERPKGSFSTLEIQRTEQGDSAMYLCASSLATPPKTQYFGPGTRLLVL.

The CDR3 protein is CASSLVGLAATGELFF. CDR3 sequence (DNA): TGTGCCAGCAGCTTAGTCGGACTAGCGGCCACCGGGGAGCTGTTTTTT. The gene calls are TRBV7-9 and TRBJ2-2; TRBD2 matches 10 bases. V gave up 1 base and J gave up 4 bases; unmatched junction bases: 3. The CDR3 loop spans 16 amino acids. CDR1 is SEHNR, CDR2 FQNEAQ, per germline (reference sequence). Full variable domain (outside the CDR3, taken from reference TRBV7-9 and TRBJ2-2): DTGVSQNPRHKITKRGQNVTFRCDPISEHNRLYWYRQTLGQGPEFLTYFQNEAQLEKSRLLSDRFSAERPKGSFSTLEIQRTEQGDSAMYLCASSLVGLAATGELFFGEGSRLTVL.

The V gene is TRBV2, the J gene TRBJ1-2; D may be TRBD1 (6 bases). The V gene lost 4 bases and the J gene lost 8 bases, with 11 bases spanning the gap. CDR3 size: 12 residues. Per germline, CDR1 SNHLY and CDR2 FYNNEI. The CDR3 region is CASSAGAGGYTF. The CDR3 region has the DNA TGTGCCAGCAGTGCGGGGGCGGGGGGCTACACCTTC. Based on the CDR3 plus reference TRBV2 and TRBJ1-2, the full variable domain is EPEVTQTPSHQVTQMGQEVILRCVPISNHLYFYWYRQILGQKVEFLVSFYNNEISEKSEIFDDQFSVERPDGSNFTLKIRSTKLEDSAMYFCASSAGAGGYTFGSGTRLTVV.

The rearrangement uses TRBV5-1 and TRBJ2-2; TRBD1 agrees at 8 bases. The CDR3 loop spans 13 amino acids. V lost 5 bases to trimming and J lost 7 bases; unmatched junction nucleotides: 4. Germline values: CDR1 SGHRS, CDR2 YFSETQ. Here the CDR3 reads CASRPQGDGELFF. CDR3 coding DNA: TGCGCCAGCAGACCACAGGGGGACGGGGAGCTGTTTTTT.

This chain links TRBV6-5 with TRBJ2-7; no clear D gene. The CDR3 extends over 15 amino acids. V was shortened by 0 bases and J by 2 bases, with 11 bases between the two germline ends. Germline V gives CDR1 MNHEY, CDR2 SVGAGI. The CDR3 is CASSYSRTLPYEQYF. The CDR3, as DNA: TGTGCCAGCAGTTACTCTCGGACCCTACCCTACGAGCAGTACTTC.

This clonotype was counted a single time. The V gene is TRBV6-1, the J gene TRBJ2-2, with TRBD1 matching over 7 bases. CDR3 length: 15 residues. V shed 8 bases and J 1 base; nucleotides not matched to a gene: 7. Germline V lookup: CDR1 MNHNS, CDR2 SASEGT. For the CDR3, the DNA is TGTGCCAGCGGTCCCGGACAGGTGAACACCGGGGAGCTGTTTTTT. It codes for CASGPGQVNTGELFF.

The gene calls are TRBV20-1 and TRBJ2-4, with 7 bases fitting TRBD2. This CDR3 region has 12 residues. Germline CDR1 reads DFQATT; CDR2 reads SNEGSKA (reference sequence). Trimming cost V 5 bases and J 8 bases; bases outside gene matches: 6. The CDR3 region has the DNA TGCAGTGCTGGCCCTGGGGGGGACATTCAGTACTTC. Amino acid sequence: CSAGPGGDIQYF.

V gene TRBV12-3 or TRBV12-4 combines with J gene TRBJ2-1, with 14 bases that match TRBD2. The CDR3 extends over 19 amino acids. The V segment lost 5 bases and the J segment 1 base; nucleotides outside the gene matches: 10. CDR3 sequence: CASSLGTSGSLRSYNEQFF. In nucleotides, the CDR3 is TGTGCCAGCAGTCTGGGGACTAGCGGGAGCCTGAGGTCCTACAATGAGCAGTTCTTC.

This chain uses TRBV7-2 with TRBJ1-2; possibly TRBD1 for D (5 bases). This CDR3 is 13 amino acids long. Germline CDR1 SGHTA, CDR2 FQGNSA. Trimming shortened V by 1 base and J by 8 bases, and 11 bases separated the two germline ends. CDR3 in amino acids: CASSLGGAGGYTF. The CDR3 DNA reads as TGTGCCAGCAGCTTAGGAGGGGCGGGAGGCTACACCTTC.

In DNA, the CDR3 is TGTGCCAGCAGCACTGGACAGGGAGCCTACAATGAGCAGTTCTTC. Encoded protein: CASSTGQGAYNEQFF. The rearrangement joins TRBV9 to TRBJ2-1, with 8 bases fitting TRBD1. After removal of 4 bases from V and 2 bases from J, the junction contained 5 bases not matched to a gene. The CDR3 runs to 15 residues. CDR1 SGDLS and CDR2 YYNGEE come from the germline V gene.

This chain joins TRBV18 and TRBJ1-5; 8 positions match TRBD1. The CDR3 totals 16 residues. Trimming removed 3 bases from V and 2 bases from J; junction bases left unmatched: 6. From germline, CDR1 is KGHSH and CDR2 LQKENI. This CDR3 reads CASSPWSGGRNQPQHF. CDR3 DNA: TGTGCCAGCTCACCCTGGTCAGGGGGCCGCAATCAGCCCCAGCATTTT.

J is TRBJ2-7 and V is TRBV7-2; 8 nucleotides line up with TRBD2. Germline assignment: CDR1 SGHTA and CDR2 FQGNSA. V trimming: 5 bases; J trimming: 0 bases; junction bases outside the gene matches: 3. The CDR3 consists of 14 residues. CDR3 DNA: TGTGCCAGCAGCCAACTAGCGGCCTCCTACGAGCAGTACTTC. This encodes CASSQLAASYEQYF. Complete variable domain (other parts from reference TRBV7-2 and TRBJ2-7): GAGVSQSPSNKVTEKGKDVELRCDPISGHTALYWYRQSLGQGLEFLIYFQGNSAPDKSGLPSDRFSAERTGGSVSTLTIQRTQQEDSAVYLCASSQLAASYEQYFGPGTRLTVT.

The V and J genes are TRBV24-1 and TRBJ2-1; 7 nucleotides agree with TRBD1. The CDR3 runs 12 residues. In germline, CDR1 is KGHDR, CDR2 SFDVKD. V shed 5 bases, J shed 10 bases, and the junction held 4 bases outside the gene matches. The CDR3 sequence: CATSGSGGEQFF. For the CDR3, the DNA is TGTGCCACCAGTGGCTCAGGGGGAGAGCAGTTCTTC.